The 10 T cell receptor beta chains in this list originate from one sample, sequenced in a study of Graves' ophthalmopathy and Graves' hyperthyroidism. Amplified material comprised TCR beta CDR3 regions derived from RNA transcripts. HTBI-primed RT-PCR formed the first round, and a multiplex PCR formed the second. TCRdb used MiXCR to reprocess the multiplex PCR reads, holding one entry per CDR3 protein. The sample records about 660,000 distinct CDR3 sequences, 35% to 45% being singletons. The sequencing input was peripheral blood. These receptors came from an adult man with Graves' ophthalmopathy.

As for this clonotype: A junction end diverges from the germline sequence, so it may reflect a read error. The V and J genes are TRBV10-3 and TRBJ1-4; 9 nucleotides align to TRBD1. The germline gives CDR1 ENHRY, CDR2 SYGVKD. CDR3 length: 15 amino acids. CDR3 sequence reads: CAISSPGQGNGKLFF. In DNA, the CDR3 is TGTGCCATCAGTTCGCCGGGACAGGGAAATGGAAAACTGTTTTTT.

The chain has TRBV10-3 and TRBJ1-6; a possible D gene is TRBD1 (5 bases). The length of the CDR3 is 13 residues. The germline CDR1 and CDR2 sequences are ENHRY and SYGVKD. Trimming left V 3 bases short and J 9 bases short, with 9 bases between. Here the CDR3 DNA reads TGTGCCATCAGTGAACAGGACGGTTCACCCCTCCACTTT. Translated: CAISEQDGSPLHF.

This clonotype was observed at least ten times. The CDR3 sequence is CASSGNRGDTEAFF. DNA of the CDR3: TGTGCCAGCAGCGGGAACAGGGGAGACACTGAAGCTTTCTTT. The chain couples TRBV25-1 to TRBJ1-1, with 7 bases lining up with TRBD1. In germline, CDR1 is MGHDK, CDR2 SYGVNS. Unmatched junction bases numbered 7, after V lost 6 bases and J lost 3 bases. This CDR3 is 14 amino acids long.

This clonotype was recorded many times. The gene calls are TRBV5-6 and TRBJ2-7, with 7 positions matching TRBD1. CDR3 length: 15 residues. The germline gives CDR1 SGHDT, CDR2 YYEEEE. The trim removed 4 bases at V and 2 bases at J, leaving 9 bases unmatched. The DNA of the CDR3 is TGTGCCAGCAGCCGCAGTACAGGGGACCCCTACGAGCAGTACTTC. Its protein product is CASSRSTGDPYEQYF.

The chain combines TRBV25-1 with TRBJ2-7, with D tentatively TRBD2 (5 bases). This CDR3 has 13 residues. Germline values: CDR1 MGHDK, CDR2 SYGVNS. Trimming cost V 8 bases and J 4 bases, with 15 bases left between them. The CDR3 DNA reads as TGTGCCAGCGTTGAAGATCGAGGGTACGAGCAGTACTTC. It is translated as CASVEDRGYEQYF.

At least ten counts were recorded for this clonotype. The rearrangement links TRBV4-3 to TRBJ2-5, with 8 bases lining up with TRBD1. Germline-derived CDR1 and CDR2 are LGHNA and YSLEER. The V gene end was trimmed by 1 base and the J gene end by 4 bases; junction bases not matched to a gene: 2. This CDR3 is built from 14 residues. CDR3 sequence (DNA): TGCGCCAGCAGCCAAGGACAGGGGCCAGAGACCCAGTACTTC. Encoded protein: CASSQGQGPETQYF.

This clonotype was recorded at least ten times. The genes are TRBV19 and TRBJ2-7; D is unresolved. There are 13 residues in the CDR3. In germline, CDR1 is LNHDA, CDR2 SQIVND (reference sequence). V dropped 6 bases and J dropped 5 bases, with 14 bases sitting between them. CDR3 DNA: TGTGCCAGTAGCCAATCCCCTTTGGACGAGCAGTACTTC. This encodes CASSQSPLDEQYF.

This clonotype was observed at least ten times. The chain links TRBV16 to TRBJ1-2, with a possible D match to TRBD1 (5 bases). The V and J ends lost 2 bases and 5 bases respectively, with 9 bases between them. The CDR3 sequence is 13 residues long. In germline, CDR1 is KGHSY, CDR2 FQNENV. The CDR3 sequence is CASSQEGLYGYTF. In DNA, the CDR3 is TGTGCCAGCAGCCAAGAGGGGCTGTATGGCTACACCTTC.

The chain recombines TRBV25-1 with TRBJ2-2, with D unresolved. The CDR3 has 15 amino acids. With 4 bases removed from V and 0 bases from J, the gap between germline ends came to 9 bases. In germline, CDR1 is MGHDK, CDR2 SYGVNS. The CDR3 is CASSVSPSNTGELFF. The DNA of the CDR3 is TGTGCCAGCAGTGTCTCCCCCTCGAACACCGGGGAGCTGTTTTTT.

Comments on this clonotype: Relative to the germline gene, one junction end is altered; a read error may explain this. The CDR3 is CASSEGLLF. CDR3 nucleotides: TGTGCCAGCAGTGAAGGGCTTCTCTTT. V is TRBV2 and J is TRBJ1-1, with D unclear. This CDR3 region has 9 residues. Germline V gene sequence: CDR1 SNHLY, CDR2 FYNNEI.